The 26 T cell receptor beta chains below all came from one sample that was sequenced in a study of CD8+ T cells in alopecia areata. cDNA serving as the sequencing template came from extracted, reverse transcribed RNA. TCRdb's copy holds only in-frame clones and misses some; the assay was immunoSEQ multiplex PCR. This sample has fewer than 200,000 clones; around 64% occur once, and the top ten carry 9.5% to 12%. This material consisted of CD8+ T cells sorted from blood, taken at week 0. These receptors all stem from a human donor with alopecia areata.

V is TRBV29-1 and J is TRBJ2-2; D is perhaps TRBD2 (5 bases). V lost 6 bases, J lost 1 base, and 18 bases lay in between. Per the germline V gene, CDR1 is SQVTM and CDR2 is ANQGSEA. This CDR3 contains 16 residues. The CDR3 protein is CSVVKGVGKNTGELFF. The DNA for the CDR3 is TGCAGCGTCGTGAAGGGAGTAGGAAAGAACACCGGGGAGCTGTTTTTT.

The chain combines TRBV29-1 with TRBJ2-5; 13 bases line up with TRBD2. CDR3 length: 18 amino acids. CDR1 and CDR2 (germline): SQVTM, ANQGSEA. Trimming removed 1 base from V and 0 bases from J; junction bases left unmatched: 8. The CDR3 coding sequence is TGCAGCGTTGAAGTGACGACTAGCGGGGGGCAGTACCAAGAGACCCAGTACTTC. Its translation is CSVEVTTSGGQYQETQYF.

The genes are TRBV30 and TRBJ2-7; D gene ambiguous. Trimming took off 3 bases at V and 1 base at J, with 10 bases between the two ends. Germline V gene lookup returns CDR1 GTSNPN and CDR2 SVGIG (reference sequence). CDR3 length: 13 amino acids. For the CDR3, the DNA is TGTGCCTGGAGAGAAGACAAGTCCTACGAGCAGTACTTC. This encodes CAWREDKSYEQYF.

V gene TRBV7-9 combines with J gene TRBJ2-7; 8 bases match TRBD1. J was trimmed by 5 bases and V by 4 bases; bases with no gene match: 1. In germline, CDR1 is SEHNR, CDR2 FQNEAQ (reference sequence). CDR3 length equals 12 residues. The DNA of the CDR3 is TGTGCCAGCAGCTGGACAGGGAACGAGCAGTACTTC. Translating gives CASSWTGNEQYF.

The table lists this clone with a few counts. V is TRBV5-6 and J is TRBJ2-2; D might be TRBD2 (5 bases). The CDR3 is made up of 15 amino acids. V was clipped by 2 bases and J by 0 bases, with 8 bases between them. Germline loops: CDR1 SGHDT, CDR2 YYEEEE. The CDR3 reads CASSFRDTNTGELFF. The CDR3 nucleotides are TGTGCCAGCAGCTTCCGGGATACGAACACCGGGGAGCTGTTTTTT.

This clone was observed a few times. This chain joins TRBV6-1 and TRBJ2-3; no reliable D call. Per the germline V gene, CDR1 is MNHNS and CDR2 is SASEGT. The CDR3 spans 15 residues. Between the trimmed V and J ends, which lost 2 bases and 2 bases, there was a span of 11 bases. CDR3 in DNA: TGTGCCAGCAGTGAATCCTACAGCTTCACAGATACGCAGTATTTT. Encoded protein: CASSESYSFTDTQYF.

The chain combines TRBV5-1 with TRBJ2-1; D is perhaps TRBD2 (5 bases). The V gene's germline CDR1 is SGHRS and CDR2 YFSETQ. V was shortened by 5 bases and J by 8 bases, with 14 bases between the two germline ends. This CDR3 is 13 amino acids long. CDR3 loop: CASRRERWDEQFF. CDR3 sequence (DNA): TGCGCCAGCAGGAGGGAGAGGTGGGATGAGCAGTTCTTC.

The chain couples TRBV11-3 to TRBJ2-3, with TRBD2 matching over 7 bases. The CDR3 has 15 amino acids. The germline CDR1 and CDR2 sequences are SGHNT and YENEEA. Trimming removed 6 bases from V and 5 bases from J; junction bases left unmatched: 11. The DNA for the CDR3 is TGTGCCAGCAGGGTACGGGGGGATCTTGGAGATACGCAGTATTTT. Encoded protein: CASRVRGDLGDTQYF.

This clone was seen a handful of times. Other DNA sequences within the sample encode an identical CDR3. Here the CDR3 DNA reads TGCGCCAGCAGCTTCTCAGGGTACGAGCAGTACTTC. Amino acid sequence: CASSFSGYEQYF. The V gene is TRBV5-1, the J gene TRBJ2-7; maybe TRBD1 (5 bases). The CDR3 length is 12 residues. Trimming removed 2 bases at V and 4 bases at J, with 7 bases between. The V gene's germline CDR1 is SGHRS and CDR2 YFSETQ. Based on the CDR3 plus reference TRBV5-1 and TRBJ2-7, the full variable domain is KAGVTQTPRYLIKTRGQQVTLSCSPISGHRSVSWYQQTPGQGLQFLFEYFSETQRNKGNFPGRFSGRQFSNSRSEMNVSTLELGDSALYLCASSFSGYEQYFGPGTRLTVT.

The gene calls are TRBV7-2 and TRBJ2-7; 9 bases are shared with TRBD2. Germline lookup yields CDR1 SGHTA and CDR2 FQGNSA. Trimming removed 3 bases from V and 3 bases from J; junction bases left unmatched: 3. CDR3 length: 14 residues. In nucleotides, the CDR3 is TGTGCCAGCAGCTTCGGCGGGGGGGTCTACGAGCAGTACTTC. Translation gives CASSFGGGVYEQYF.

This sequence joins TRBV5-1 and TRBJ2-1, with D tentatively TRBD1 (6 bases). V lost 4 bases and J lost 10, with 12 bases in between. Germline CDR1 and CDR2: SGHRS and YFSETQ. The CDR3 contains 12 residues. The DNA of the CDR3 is TGCGCCAGCAGCCAACCAGGGGCCGAGCAGTTCTTC. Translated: CASSQPGAEQFF.

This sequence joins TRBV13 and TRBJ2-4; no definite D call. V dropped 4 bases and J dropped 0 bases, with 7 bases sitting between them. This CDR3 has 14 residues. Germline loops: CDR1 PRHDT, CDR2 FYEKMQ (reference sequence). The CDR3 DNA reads TGTGCCAGCAGCTCGACCCTAGCCAAAAACATTCAGTACTTC. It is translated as CASSSTLAKNIQYF.

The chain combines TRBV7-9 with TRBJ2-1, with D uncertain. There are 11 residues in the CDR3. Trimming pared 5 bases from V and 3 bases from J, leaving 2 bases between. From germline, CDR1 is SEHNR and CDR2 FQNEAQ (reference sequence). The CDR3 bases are TGTGCCAGCAGCGACTACAATGAGCAGTTCTTC. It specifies CASSDYNEQFF.

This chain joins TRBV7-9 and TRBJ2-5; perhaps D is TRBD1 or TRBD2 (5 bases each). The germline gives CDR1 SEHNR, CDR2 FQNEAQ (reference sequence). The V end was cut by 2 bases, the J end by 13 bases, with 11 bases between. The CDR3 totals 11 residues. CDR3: CASSLTRDRYF. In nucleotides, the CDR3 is TGTGCCAGCAGCTTAACGAGGGACCGGTACTTC.

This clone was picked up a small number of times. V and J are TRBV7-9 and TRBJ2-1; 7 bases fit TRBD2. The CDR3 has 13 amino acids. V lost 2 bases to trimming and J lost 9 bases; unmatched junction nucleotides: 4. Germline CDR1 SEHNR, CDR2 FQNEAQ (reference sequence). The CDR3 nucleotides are TGTGCCAGCAGCTTACTAGCGGACGTTGAGCAGTTCTTC. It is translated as CASSLLADVEQFF.

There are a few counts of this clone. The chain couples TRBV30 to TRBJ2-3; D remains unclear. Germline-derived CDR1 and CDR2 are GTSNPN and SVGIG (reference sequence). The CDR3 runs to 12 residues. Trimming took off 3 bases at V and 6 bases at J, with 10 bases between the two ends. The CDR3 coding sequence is TGTGCCTGGAGAGAGGCTCCGGATACGCAGTATTTT. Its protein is CAWREAPDTQYF.

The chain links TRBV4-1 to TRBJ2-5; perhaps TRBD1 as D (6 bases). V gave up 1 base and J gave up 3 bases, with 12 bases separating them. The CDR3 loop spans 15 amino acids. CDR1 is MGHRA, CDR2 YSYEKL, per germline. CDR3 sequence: CASSQVTGVKETQYF. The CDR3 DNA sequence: TGCGCCAGCAGCCAAGTGACAGGCGTCAAAGAGACCCAGTACTTC.

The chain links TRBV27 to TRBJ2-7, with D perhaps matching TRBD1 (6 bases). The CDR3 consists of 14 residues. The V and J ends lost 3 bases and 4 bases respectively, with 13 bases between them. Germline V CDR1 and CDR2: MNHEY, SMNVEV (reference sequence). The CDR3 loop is CASSLTGLGYEQYF. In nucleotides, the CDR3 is TGTGCCAGCAGTTTGACAGGCTTGGGTTACGAGCAGTACTTC.

The CDR3 sequence: CSVEGDRVGYTF. In DNA, the CDR3 is TGCAGCGTTGAGGGGGACAGGGTCGGCTACACCTTC. V usage is TRBV29-1 and J usage is TRBJ1-2; 9 bases are shared with TRBD1. The V and J ends lost 3 bases and 8 bases, in that order; junction bases with no gene match: 4. The germline V gene has CDR1 SQVTM and CDR2 ANQGSEA. The CDR3 contains 12 residues.

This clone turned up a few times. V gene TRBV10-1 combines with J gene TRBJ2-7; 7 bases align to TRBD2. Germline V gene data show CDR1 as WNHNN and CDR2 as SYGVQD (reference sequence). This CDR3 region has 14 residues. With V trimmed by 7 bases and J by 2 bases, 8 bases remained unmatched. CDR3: CASMKRGLPYEQYF. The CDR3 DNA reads TGCGCCAGCATGAAGCGGGGCCTCCCCTACGAGCAGTACTTC.

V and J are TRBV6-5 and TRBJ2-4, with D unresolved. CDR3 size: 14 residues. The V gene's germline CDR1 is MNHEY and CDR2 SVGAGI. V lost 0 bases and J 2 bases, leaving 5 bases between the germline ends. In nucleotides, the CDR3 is TGTGCCAGCAGTTACTCACGGTCCAAAAACATTCAGTACTTC. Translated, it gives CASSYSRSKNIQYF.

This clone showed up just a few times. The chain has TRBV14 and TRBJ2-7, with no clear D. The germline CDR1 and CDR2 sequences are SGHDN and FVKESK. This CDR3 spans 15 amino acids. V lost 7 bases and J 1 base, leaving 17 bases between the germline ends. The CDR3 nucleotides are TGTGCCAGCACCTCCCCCGGACCGCTGTCCTACGAGCAGTACTTC. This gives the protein CASTSPGPLSYEQYF.

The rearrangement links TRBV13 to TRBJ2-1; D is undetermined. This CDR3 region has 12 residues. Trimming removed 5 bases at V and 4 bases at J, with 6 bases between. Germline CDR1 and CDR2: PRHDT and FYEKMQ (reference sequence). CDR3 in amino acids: CASSAEYNEQFF. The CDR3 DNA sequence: TGTGCCAGCAGCGCAGAATACAATGAGCAGTTCTTC.

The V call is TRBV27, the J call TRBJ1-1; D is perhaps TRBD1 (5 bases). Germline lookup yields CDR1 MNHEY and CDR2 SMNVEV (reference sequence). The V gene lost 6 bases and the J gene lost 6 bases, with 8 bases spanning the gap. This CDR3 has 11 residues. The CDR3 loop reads CASSLGAEAFF. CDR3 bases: TGTGCCAGCAGCCTGGGGGCTGAAGCTTTCTTT.

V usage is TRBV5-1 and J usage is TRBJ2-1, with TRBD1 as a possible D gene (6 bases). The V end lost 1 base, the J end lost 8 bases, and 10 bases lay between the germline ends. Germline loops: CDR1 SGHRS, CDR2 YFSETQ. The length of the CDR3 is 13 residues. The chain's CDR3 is CASSLTGRDEQFF. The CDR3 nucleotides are TGCGCCAGCAGCTTGACAGGGCGAGATGAGCAGTTCTTC.

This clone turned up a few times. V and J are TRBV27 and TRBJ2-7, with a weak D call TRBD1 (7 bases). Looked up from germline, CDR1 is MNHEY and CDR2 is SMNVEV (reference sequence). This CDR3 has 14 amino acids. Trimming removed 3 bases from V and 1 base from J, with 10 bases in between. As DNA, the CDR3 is TGTGCCAGCAGTTTTGCGGGACAGTCCTACGAGCAGTACTTC. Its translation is CASSFAGQSYEQYF.